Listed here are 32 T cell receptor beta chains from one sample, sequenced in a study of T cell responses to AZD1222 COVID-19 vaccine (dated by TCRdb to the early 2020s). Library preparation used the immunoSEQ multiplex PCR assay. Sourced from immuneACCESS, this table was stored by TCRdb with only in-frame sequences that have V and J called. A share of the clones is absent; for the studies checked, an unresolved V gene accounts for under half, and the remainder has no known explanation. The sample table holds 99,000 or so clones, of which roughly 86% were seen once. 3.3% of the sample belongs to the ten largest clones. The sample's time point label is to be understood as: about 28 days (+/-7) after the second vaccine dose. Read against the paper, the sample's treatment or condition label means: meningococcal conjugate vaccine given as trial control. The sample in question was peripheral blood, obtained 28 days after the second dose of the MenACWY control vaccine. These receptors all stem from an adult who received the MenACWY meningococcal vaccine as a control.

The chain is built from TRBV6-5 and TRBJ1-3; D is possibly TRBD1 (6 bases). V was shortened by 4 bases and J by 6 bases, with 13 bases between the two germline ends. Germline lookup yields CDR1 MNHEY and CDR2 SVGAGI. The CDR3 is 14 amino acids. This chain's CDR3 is CASSSRGPVNTIYF. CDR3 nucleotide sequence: TGTGCCAGCAGTTCCCGGGGGCCAGTAAACACCATATATTTT.

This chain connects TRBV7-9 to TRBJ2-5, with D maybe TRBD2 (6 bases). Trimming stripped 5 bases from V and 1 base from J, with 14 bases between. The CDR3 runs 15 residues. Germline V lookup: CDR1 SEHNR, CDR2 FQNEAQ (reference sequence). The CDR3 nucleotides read TGTGCCAGCAGCCAGACCGGGGGTCCCCAAGAGACCCAGTACTTC. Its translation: CASSQTGGPQETQYF.

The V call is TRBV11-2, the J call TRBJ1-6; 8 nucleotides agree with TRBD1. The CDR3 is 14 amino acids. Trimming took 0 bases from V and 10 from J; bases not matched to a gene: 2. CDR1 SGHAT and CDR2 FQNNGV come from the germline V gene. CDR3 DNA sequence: TGTGCCAGCAGCTTAGAGAGGACAGGGTCACCCCTCCACTTT. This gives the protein CASSLERTGSPLHF.

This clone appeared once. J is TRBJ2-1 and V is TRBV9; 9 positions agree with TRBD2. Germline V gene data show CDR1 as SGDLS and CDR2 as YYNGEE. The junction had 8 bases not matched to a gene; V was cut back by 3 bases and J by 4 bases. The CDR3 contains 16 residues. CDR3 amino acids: CASSARGAGGYNEQFF. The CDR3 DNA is TGTGCCAGCAGCGCAAGAGGAGCGGGGGGTTACAATGAGCAGTTCTTC.

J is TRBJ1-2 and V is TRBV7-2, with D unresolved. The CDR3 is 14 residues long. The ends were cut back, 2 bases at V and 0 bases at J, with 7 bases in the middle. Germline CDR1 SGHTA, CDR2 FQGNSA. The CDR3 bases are TGTGCCAGCAGCTTACACGGTGCTAACTATGGCTACACCTTC. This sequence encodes CASSLHGANYGYTF.

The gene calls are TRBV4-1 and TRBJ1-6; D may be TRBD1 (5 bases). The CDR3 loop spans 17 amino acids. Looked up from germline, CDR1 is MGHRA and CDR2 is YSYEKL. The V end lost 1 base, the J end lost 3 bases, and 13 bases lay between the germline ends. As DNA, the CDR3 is TGCGCCAGCAGCCAAGGCGTACGGGACCGCTATAATTCACCCCTCCACTTT. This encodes CASSQGVRDRYNSPLHF.

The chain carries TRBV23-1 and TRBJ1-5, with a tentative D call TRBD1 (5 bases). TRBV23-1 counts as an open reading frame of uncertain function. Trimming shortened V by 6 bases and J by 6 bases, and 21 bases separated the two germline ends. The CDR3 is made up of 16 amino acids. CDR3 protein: CASSPGRGVSSQPQHF. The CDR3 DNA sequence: TGCGCCAGCAGCCCCGGAAGAGGGGTTTCCAGTCAGCCCCAGCATTTT.

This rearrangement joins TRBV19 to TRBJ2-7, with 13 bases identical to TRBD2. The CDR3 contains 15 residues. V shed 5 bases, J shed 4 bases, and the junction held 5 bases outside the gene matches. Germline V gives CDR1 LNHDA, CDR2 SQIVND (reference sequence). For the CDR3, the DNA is TGTGCCAGTAGTTTGGGACTAGCGGGGTCTTACGAGCAGTACTTC. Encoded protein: CASSLGLAGSYEQYF.

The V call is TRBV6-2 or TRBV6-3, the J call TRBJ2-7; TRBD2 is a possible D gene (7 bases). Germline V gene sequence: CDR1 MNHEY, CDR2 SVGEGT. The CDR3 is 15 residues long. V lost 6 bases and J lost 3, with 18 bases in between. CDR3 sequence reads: CASSPRGAIGYEQYF. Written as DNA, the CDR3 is TGTGCCAGCAGCCCCCGGGGGGCCATCGGCTACGAGCAGTACTTC.

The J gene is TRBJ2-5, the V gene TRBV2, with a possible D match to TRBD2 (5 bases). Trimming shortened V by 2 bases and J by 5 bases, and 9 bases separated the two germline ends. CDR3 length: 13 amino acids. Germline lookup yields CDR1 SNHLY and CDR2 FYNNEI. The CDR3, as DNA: TGTGCCAGCAGTGAAACTAGTCTGGAGACCCAGTACTTC. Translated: CASSETSLETQYF.

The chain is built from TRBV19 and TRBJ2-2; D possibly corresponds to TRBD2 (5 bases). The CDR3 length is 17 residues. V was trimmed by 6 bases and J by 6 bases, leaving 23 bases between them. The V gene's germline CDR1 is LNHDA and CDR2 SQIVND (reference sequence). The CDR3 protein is CASRDSSGHGWAGELFF. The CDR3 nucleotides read TGTGCCAGTAGGGACTCCTCGGGCCACGGTTGGGCCGGGGAGCTGTTTTTT.

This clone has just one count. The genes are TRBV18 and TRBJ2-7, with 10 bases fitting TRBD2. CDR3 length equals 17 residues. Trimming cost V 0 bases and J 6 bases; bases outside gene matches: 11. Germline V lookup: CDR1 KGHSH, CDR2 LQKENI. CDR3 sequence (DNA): TGTGCCAGCTCACCACCGATCTTAGCGGGGGGCCTGGGCGAGCAGTACTTC. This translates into CASSPPILAGGLGEQYF.

The CDR3 reads CSVALTGVQFDEQYF. Written as DNA, the CDR3 is TGCAGCGTTGCACTTACAGGGGTTCAGTTTGACGAGCAGTACTTC. The chain couples TRBV29-1 to TRBJ2-7; the match to TRBD1 covers 7 bases. With 4 bases clipped from V and 5 bases from J, the junction kept 14 bases outside the gene matches. Germline CDR1 reads SQVTM; CDR2 reads ANQGSEA. The CDR3 is 15 amino acids.

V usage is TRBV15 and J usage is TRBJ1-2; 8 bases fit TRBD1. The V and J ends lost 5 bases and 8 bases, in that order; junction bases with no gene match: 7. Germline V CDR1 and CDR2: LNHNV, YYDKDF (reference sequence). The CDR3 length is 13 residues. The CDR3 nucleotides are TGTGCCACCAGCCACCAGGGGGCTGGAGGCTACACCTTC. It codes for CATSHQGAGGYTF.

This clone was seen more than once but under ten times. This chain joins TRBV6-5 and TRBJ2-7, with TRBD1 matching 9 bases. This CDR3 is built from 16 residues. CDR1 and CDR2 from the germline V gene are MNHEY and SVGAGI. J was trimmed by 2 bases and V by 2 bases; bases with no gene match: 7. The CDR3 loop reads CASSYRDRVGTYEQYF. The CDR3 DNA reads TGTGCCAGCAGTTACAGGGACAGGGTGGGTACCTACGAGCAGTACTTC.

The CDR3 sequence is CATSDFAGTGGKLGTQYF. As DNA, the CDR3 is TGTGCCACCAGTGATTTCGCCGGGACAGGGGGTAAACTGGGTACGCAGTATTTT. The gene calls are TRBV24-1 and TRBJ2-3, with 11 positions matching TRBD1. This CDR3 contains 18 residues. V lost 1 base, J lost 8 bases, and 13 bases stayed unmatched. Germline lookup yields CDR1 KGHDR and CDR2 SFDVKD.

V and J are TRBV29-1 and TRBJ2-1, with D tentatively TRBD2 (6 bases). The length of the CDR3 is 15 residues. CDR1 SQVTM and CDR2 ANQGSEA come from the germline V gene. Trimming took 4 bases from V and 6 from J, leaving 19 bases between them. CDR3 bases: TGCAGCGTTGGGGGTCAGGGACTTGGGGGCAATGAGCAGTTCTTC. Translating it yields CSVGGQGLGGNEQFF.

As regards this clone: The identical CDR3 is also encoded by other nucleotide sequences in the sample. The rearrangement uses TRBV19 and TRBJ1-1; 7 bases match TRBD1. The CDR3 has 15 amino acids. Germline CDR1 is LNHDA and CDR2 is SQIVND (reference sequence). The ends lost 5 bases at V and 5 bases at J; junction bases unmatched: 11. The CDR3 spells CASSSGRGGLTEAFF. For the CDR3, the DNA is TGTGCCAGTAGTTCGGGACGAGGGGGCCTGACTGAAGCTTTCTTT.

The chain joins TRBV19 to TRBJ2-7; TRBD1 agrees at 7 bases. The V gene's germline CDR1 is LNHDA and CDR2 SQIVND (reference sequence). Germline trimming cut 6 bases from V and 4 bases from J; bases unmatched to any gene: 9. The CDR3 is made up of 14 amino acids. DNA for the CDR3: TGTGCCAGTAGCCCTAGGAGACAGGGTTACGAGCAGTACTTC. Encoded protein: CASSPRRQGYEQYF.

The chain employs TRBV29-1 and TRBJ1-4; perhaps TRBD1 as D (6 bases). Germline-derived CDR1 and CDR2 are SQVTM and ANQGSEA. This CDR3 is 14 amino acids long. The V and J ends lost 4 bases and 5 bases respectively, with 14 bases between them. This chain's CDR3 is CSVGRPGVNEKLFF. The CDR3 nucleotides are TGCAGCGTTGGCCGGCCAGGGGTAAATGAAAAACTGTTTTTT.

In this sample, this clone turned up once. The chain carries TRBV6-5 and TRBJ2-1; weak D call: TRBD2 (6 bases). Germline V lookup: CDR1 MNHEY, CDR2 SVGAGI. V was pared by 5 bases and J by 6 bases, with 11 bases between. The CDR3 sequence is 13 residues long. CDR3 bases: TGTGCCAGCAGTCTTGGACTAACCAATGAGCAGTTCTTC. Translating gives CASSLGLTNEQFF.

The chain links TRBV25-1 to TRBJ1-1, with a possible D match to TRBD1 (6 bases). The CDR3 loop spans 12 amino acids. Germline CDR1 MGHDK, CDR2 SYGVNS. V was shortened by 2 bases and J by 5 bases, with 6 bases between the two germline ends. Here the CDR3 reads CASSEGQTEAFF. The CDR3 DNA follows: TGTGCCAGCAGTGAAGGACAGACTGAAGCTTTCTTT.

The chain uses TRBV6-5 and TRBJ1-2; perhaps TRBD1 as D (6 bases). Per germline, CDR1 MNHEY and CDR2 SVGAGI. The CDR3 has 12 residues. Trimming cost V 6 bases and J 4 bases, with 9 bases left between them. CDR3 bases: TGTGCCAGCAGCGAGGACAGCTATGGCTACACCTTC. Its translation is CASSEDSYGYTF.

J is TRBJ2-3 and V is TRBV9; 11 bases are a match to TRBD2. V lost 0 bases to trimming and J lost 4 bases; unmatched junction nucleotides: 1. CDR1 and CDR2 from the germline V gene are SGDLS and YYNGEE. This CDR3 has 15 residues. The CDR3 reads CASSVASGGPDTQYF. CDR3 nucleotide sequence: TGTGCCAGCAGCGTAGCTAGCGGGGGGCCAGATACGCAGTATTTT. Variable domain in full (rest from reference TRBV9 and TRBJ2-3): DSGVTQTPKHLITATGQRVTLRCSPRSGDLSVYWYQQSLDQGLQFLIQYYNGEERAKGNILERFSAQQFPDLHSELNLSSLELGDSALYFCASSVASGGPDTQYFGPGTRLTVL.

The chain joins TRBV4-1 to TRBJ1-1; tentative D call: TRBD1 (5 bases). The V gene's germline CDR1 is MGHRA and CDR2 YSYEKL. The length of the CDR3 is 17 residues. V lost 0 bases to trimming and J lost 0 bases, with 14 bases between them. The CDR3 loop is CASSQDLDSILNTEAFF. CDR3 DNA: TGCGCCAGCAGCCAAGATCTTGACAGTATTTTGAACACTGAAGCTTTCTTT.

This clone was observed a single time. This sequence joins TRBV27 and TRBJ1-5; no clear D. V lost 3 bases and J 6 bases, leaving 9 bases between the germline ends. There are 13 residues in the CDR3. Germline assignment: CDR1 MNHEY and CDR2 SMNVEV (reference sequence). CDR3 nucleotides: TGTGCCAGCAGTTTTGGGGTGAGTCAGCCCCAGCATTTT. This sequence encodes CASSFGVSQPQHF.

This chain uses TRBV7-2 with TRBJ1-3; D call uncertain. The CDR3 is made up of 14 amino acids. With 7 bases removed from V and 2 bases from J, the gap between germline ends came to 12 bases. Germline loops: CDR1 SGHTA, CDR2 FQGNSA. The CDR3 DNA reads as TGTGCCAGCACCTCTTCGAGGGCTGGAAACACCATATATTTT. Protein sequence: CASTSSRAGNTIYF.

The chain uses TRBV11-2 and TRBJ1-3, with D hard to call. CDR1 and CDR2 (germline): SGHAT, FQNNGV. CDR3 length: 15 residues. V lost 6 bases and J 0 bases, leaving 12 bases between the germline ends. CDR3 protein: CASSSYTASGNTIYF. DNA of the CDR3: TGTGCCAGCAGTTCTTACACCGCCTCTGGAAACACCATATATTTT.

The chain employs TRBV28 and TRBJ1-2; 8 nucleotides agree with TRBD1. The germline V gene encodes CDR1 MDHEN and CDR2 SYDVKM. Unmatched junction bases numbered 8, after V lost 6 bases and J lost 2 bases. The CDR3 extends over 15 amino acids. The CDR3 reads CASRSAGGRNYGYTF. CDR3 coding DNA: TGTGCCAGCAGATCTGCAGGGGGCAGGAACTATGGCTACACCTTC.

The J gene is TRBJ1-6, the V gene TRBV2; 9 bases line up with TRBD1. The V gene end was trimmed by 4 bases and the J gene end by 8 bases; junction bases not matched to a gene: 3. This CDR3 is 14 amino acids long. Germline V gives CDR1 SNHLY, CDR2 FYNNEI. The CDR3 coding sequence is TGTGCCAGCAGTGTAGGACAGGGGTATTCACCCCTCCACTTT. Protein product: CASSVGQGYSPLHF.

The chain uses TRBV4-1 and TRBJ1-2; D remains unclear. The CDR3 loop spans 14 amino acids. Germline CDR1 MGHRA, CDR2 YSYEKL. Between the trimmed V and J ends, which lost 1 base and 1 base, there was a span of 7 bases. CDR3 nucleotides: TGCGCCAGCAGCCAAGCGAACAGTAACTATGGCTACACCTTC. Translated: CASSQANSNYGYTF.

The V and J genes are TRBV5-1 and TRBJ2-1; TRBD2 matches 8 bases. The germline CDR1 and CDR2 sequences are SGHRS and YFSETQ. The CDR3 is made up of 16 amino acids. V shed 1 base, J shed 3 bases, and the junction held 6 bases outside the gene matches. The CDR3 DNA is TGCGCCAGCAGCTTGCTCCCGGGGGGGAACTACAATGAGCAGTTCTTC. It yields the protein CASSLLPGGNYNEQFF.